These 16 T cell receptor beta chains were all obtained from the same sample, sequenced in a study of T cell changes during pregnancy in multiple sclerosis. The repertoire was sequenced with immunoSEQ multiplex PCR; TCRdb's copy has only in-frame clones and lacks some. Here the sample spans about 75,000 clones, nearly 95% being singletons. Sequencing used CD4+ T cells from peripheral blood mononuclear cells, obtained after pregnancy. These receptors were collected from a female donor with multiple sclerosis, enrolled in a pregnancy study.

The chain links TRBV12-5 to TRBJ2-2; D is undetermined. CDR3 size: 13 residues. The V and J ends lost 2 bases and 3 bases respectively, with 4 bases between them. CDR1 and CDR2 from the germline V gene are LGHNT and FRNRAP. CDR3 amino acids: CASGLFDTGELFF. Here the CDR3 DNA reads TGTGCTAGTGGTTTGTTCGACACCGGGGAGCTGTTTTTT.

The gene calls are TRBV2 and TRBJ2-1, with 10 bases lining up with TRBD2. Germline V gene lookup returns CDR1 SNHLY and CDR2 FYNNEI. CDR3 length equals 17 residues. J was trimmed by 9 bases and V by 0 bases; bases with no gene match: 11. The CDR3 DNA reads TGTGCCAGCAGTGAAGCAGCGGGAGGGATAATAGCTGGTGAGCAGTTCTTC. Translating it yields CASSEAAGGIIAGEQFF. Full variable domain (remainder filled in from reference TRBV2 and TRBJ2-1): EPEVTQTPSHQVTQMGQEVILRCVPISNHLYFYWYRQILGQKVEFLVSFYNNEISEKSEIFDDQFSVERPDGSNFTLKIRSTKLEDSAMYFCASSEAAGGIIAGEQFFGPGTRLTVL.

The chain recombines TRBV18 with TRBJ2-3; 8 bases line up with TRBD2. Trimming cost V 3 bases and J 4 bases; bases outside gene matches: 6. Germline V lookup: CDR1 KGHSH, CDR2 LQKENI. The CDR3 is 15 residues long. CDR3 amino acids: CASSPGTGGPDTQYF. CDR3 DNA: TGTGCCAGCTCACCGGGGACGGGGGGGCCAGATACGCAGTATTTT.

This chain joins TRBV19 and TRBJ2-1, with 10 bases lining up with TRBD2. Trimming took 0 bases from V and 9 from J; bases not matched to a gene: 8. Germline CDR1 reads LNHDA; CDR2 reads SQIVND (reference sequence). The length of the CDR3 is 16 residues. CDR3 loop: CASSIDQLAGVGEQFF. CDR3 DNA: TGTGCCAGTAGTATAGATCAGCTAGCGGGAGTTGGTGAGCAGTTCTTC.

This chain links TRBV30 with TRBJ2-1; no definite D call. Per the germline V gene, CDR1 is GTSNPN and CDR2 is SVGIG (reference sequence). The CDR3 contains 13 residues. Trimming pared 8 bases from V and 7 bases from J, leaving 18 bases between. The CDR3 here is CARKPQNWNEQFF. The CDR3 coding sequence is TGTGCCCGAAAACCCCAAAACTGGAATGAGCAGTTCTTC.

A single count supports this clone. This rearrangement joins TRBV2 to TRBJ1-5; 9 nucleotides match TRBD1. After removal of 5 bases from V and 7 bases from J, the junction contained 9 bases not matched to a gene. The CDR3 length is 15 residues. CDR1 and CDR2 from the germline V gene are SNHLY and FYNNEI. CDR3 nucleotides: TGTGCCAGCAGTCTACTACAGGGGGCAACGCAGCCCCAGCATTTT. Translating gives CASSLLQGATQPQHF.

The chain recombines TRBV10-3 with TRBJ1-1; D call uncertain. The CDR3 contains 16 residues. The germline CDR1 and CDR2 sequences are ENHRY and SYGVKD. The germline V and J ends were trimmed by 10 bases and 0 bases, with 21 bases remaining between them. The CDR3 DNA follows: TGTGCCACCCGGAGTCTCGGAGAAACCTTGAACACTGAAGCTTTCTTT. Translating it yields CATRSLGETLNTEAFF.

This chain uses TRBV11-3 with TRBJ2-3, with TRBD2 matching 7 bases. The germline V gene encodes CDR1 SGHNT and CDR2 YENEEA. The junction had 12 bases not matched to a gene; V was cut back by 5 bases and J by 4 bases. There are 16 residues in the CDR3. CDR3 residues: CASSRDSGMTADTQYF. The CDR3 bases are TGTGCCAGCAGCCGCGACAGCGGGATGACCGCAGATACGCAGTATTTT. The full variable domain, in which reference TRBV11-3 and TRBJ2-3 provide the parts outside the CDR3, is EAGVVQSPRYKIIEKKQPVAFWCNPISGHNTLYWYLQNLGQGPELLIRYENEEAVDDSQLPKDRFSAERLKGVDSTLKIQPAELGDSAVYLCASSRDSGMTADTQYFGPGTRLTVL.

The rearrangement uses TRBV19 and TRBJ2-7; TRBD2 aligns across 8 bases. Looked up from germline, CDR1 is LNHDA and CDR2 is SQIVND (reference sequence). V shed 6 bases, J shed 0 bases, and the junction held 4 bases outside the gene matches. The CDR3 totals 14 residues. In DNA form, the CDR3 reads TGTGCCAGTAGCACTCGGGGGGGCTCCTACGAGCAGTACTTC. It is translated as CASSTRGGSYEQYF.

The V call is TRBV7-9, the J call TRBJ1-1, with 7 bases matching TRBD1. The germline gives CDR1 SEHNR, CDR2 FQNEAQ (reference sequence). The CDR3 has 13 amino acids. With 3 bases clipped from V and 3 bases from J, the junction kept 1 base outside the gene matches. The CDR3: CASSFTGDTEAFF. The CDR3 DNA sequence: TGTGCCAGCAGCTTTACAGGGGACACTGAAGCTTTCTTT.

The CDR3 DNA is TGTGCCAGCAGACTTGTCGGGGGGCACACCGGGGAGCTGTTTTTT. It codes for CASRLVGGHTGELFF. The genes are TRBV5-4 and TRBJ2-2; TRBD2 is a possible D gene (7 bases). The CDR3 is 15 amino acids. The germline CDR1 and CDR2 sequences are SGHNT and YYREEE (reference sequence). The V gene lost 5 bases and the J gene lost 3 bases, with 14 bases spanning the gap.

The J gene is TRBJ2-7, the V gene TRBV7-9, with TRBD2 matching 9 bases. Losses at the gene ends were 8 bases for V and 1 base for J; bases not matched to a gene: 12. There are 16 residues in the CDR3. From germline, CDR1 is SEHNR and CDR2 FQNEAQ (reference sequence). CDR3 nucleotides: TGTGCCAGCGGCCCCGGACGGCTAGCGGGATCCTACGAGCAGTACTTC. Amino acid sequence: CASGPGRLAGSYEQYF.

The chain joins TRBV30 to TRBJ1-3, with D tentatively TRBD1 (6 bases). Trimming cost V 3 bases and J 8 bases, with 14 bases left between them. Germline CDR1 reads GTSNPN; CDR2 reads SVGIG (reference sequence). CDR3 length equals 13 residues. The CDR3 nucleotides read TGTGCCTGGAGCGGCAGGGGAAGGGACACCATATATTTT. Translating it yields CAWSGRGRDTIYF. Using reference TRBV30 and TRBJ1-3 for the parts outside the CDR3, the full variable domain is SQTIHQWPATLVQPVGSPLSLECTVEGTSNPNLYWYRQAAGRGLQLLFYSVGIGQISSEVPQNLSASRPQDRQFILSSKKLLLSDSGFYLCAWSGRGRDTIYFGEGSWLTVV.

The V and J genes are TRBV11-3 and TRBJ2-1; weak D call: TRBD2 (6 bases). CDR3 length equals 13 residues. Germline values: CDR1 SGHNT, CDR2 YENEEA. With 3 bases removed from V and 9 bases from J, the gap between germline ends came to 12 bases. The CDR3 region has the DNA TGTGCCAGCAGCTTCATCCGGGGGAGTGAGCAGTTCTTC. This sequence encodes CASSFIRGSEQFF.

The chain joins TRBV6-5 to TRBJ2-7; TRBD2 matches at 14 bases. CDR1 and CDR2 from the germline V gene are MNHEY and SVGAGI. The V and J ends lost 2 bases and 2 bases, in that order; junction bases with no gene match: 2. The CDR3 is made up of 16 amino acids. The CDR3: CASSYAGLAGAYEQYF. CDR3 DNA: TGTGCCAGCAGTTACGCGGGACTAGCGGGAGCCTACGAGCAGTACTTC.

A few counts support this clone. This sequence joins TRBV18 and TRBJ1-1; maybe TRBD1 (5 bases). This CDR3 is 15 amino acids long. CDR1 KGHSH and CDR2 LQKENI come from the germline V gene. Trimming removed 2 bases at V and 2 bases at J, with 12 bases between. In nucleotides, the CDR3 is TGTGCCAGCTCACCATTAGACAGCCCTAACACTGAAGCTTTCTTT. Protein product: CASSPLDSPNTEAFF.